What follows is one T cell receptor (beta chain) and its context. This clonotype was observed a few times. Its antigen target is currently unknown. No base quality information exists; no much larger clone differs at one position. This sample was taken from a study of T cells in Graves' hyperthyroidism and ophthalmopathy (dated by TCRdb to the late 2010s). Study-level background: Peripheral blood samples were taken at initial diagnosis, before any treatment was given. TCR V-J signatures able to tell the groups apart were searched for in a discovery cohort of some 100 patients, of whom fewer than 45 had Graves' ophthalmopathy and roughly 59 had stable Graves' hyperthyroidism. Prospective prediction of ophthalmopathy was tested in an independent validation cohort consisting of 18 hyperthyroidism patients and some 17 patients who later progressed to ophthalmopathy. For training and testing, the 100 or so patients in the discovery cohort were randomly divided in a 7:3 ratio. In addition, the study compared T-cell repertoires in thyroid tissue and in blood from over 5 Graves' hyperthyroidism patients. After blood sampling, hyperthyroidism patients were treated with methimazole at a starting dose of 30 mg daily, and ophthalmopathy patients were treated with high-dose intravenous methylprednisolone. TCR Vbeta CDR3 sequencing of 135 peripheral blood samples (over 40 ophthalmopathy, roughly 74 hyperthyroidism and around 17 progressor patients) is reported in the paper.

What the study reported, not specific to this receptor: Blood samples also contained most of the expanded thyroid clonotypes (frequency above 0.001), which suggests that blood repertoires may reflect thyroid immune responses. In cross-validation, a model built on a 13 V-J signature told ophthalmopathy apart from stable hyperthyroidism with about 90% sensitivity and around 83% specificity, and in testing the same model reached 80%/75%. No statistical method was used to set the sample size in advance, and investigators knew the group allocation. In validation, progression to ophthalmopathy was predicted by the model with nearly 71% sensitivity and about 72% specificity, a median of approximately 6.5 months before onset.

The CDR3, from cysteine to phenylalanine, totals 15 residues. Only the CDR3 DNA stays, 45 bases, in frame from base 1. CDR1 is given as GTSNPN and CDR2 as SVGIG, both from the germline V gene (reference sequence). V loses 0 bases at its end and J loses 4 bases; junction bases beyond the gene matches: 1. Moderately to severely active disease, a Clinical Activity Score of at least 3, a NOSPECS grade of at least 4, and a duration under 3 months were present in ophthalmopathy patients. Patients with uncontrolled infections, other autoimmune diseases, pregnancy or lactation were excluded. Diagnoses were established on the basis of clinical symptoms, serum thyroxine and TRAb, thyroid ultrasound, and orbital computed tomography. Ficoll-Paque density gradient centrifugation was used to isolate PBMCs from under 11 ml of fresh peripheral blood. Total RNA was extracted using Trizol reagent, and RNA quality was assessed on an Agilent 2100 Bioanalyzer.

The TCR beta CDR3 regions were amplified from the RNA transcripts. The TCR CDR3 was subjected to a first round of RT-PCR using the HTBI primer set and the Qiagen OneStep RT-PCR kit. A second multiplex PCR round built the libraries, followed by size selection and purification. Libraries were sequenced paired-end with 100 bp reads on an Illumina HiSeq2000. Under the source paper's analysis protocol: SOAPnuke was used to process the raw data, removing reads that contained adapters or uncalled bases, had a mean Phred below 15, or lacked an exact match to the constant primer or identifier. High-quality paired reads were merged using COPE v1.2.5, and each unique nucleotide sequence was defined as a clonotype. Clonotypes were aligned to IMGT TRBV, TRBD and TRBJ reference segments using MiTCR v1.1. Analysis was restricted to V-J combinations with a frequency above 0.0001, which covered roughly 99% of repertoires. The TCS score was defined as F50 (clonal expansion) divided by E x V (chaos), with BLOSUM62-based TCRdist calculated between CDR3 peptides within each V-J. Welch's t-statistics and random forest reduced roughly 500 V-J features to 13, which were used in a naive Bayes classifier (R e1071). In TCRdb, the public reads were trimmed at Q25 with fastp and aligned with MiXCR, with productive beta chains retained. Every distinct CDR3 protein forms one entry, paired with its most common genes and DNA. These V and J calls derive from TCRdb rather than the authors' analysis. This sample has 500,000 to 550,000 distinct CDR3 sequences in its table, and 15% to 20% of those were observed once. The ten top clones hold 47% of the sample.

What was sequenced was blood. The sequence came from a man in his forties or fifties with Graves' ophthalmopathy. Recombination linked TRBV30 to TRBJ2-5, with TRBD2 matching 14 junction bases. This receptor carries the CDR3 CAWSVGLAGGETQYF. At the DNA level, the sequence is TGTGCCTGGAGTGTTGGACTAGCGGGGGGAGAGACCCAGTACTTC.